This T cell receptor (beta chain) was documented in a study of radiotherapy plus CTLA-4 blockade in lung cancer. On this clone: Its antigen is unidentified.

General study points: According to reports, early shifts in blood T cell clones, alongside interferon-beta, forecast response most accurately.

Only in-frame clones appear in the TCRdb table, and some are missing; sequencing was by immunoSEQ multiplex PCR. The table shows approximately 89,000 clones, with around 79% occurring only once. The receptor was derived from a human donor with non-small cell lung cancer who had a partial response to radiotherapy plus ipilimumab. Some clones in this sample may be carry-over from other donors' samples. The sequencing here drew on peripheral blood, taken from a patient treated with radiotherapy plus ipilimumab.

CDR3 DNA sequence: TGTGCCAGCAGTTTACCCACCGTCGGGTATGGCTACACCTTC. This codes for CASSLPTVGYGYTF. This rearrangement joins TRBV28 to TRBJ1-2; D is uncertain. The CDR3 has 14 amino acids. Germline CDR1 MDHEN, CDR2 SYDVKM. V was shortened by 2 bases and J by 5 bases, with 12 bases between the two germline ends.